These 18 T cell receptor beta chains came from one sample sequenced in a study of shared clonotypes between healthy human individuals. In the naive CD8 group, cells lacked CD45RO and were positively selected for CCR7, so terminally differentiated effector memory CD45RA+ cells were left out. Generated by immunoSEQ multiplex PCR, the TCRdb table keeps only in-frame clones and is missing some. This table holds around 580,000 clones, roughly 98% found once. The material sequenced was naive CD8+ T cells sorted from blood. The receptors shown here come from a man aged 25 to 45 in good health.

The chain employs TRBV4-1 and TRBJ2-7; D is perhaps TRBD2 (6 bases). Trimming cost V 1 base and J 1 base, with 11 bases left between them. CDR3 length: 15 amino acids. The germline V gene encodes CDR1 MGHRA and CDR2 YSYEKL. The CDR3 DNA is TGCGCCAGCAGCCAAGCGGCTAGCGTTTCCTACGAGCAGTACTTC. Protein sequence: CASSQAASVSYEQYF.

As to this clone: At the DNA level, this CDR3 is encoded by other sequences in the same sample as well. J is TRBJ2-3 and V is TRBV29-1; D is ambiguous. V lost 4 bases and J 0 bases, leaving 8 bases between the germline ends. This CDR3 comprises 13 residues. Germline V CDR1 and CDR2: SQVTM, ANQGSEA. CDR3 nucleotide sequence: TGCAGCGTTGGTGGGTCGAGCACAGATACGCAGTATTTT. Residues: CSVGGSSTDTQYF.

The chain employs TRBV4-1 and TRBJ1-1; tentatively, D is TRBD1 (6 bases). The germline V and J ends were trimmed by 1 base and 0 bases, with 18 bases remaining between them. From germline, CDR1 is MGHRA and CDR2 YSYEKL. The CDR3 has 18 amino acids. CDR3 residues: CASSQVRTGLGMNTEAFF. For the CDR3, the DNA is TGCGCCAGCAGCCAAGTCCGAACAGGGCTCGGGATGAACACTGAAGCTTTCTTT.

The J gene is TRBJ2-1, the V gene TRBV6-6; tentatively, D is TRBD1 (6 bases). The CDR3 runs to 14 residues. The ends were cut back, 8 bases at V and 5 bases at J, with 16 bases in the middle. CDR1 MNHNY and CDR2 SVGAGI come from the germline V gene (reference sequence). Here the CDR3 reads CASETGKGHNEQFF. DNA for the CDR3: TGTGCCAGCGAAACAGGGAAGGGCCACAATGAGCAGTTCTTC.

This clone has just one count. The chain carries TRBV7-2 and TRBJ2-7, with 11 bases fitting TRBD1. Germline V CDR1 and CDR2: SGHTA, FQGNSA. V was clipped by 3 bases and J by 3 bases; unmatched bases: 1. The CDR3 extends over 14 amino acids. The CDR3, as DNA: TGTGCCAGCAGCTTCGGGACAGGGGGCTACGAGCAGTACTTC. Its protein product is CASSFGTGGYEQYF.

V usage is TRBV4-1 and J usage is TRBJ2-6; D call uncertain. This CDR3 is built from 16 residues. Germline values: CDR1 MGHRA, CDR2 YSYEKL. V was shortened by 1 base and J by 0 bases, with 7 bases between the two germline ends. The CDR3 here is CASSQGALSGANVLTF. The CDR3, as DNA: TGCGCCAGCAGCCAAGGCGCCCTCTCTGGGGCCAACGTCCTGACTTTC.

The chain combines TRBV29-1 with TRBJ1-1; D gene ambiguous. The CDR3 extends over 11 amino acids. Between the trimmed V and J ends, which lost 7 bases and 6 bases, there was a span of 12 bases. Germline V gives CDR1 SQVTM, CDR2 ANQGSEA. CDR3 sequence: CSGGGGAEAFF. CDR3 DNA: TGCAGCGGGGGAGGAGGCGCTGAAGCTTTCTTT. Supplemented by reference TRBV29-1 and TRBJ1-1, the full variable domain reads SAVISQKPSRDICQRGTSLTIQCQVDSQVTMMFWYRQQPGQSLTLIATANQGSEATYESGFVIDKFPISRPNLTFSTLTVSNMSPEDSSIYLCSGGGGAEAFFGQGTRLTVV.

CDR3 nucleotide sequence: TGTGCCAGCAGCCTCGGGACAGCCGAGTTATATGGCTACACCTTC. This codes for CASSLGTAELYGYTF. This rearrangement joins TRBV28 to TRBJ1-2, with 7 bases identical to TRBD1. This CDR3 region has 15 residues. The junction had 12 bases not matched to a gene; V was cut back by 6 bases and J by 5 bases. Looked up from germline, CDR1 is MDHEN and CDR2 is SYDVKM.

The chain carries TRBV28 and TRBJ1-5; D is unclear. Germline lookup yields CDR1 MDHEN and CDR2 SYDVKM. CDR3 length: 14 residues. Trimming removed 5 bases from V and 7 bases from J, with 15 bases in between. The CDR3 region has the DNA TGTGCCAGCAGTCCCCGGGGTAAGGACCAGCCCCAGCATTTT. Amino acid sequence: CASSPRGKDQPQHF.

This clone has just one count. The chain is built from TRBV11-2 and TRBJ2-1; unclear D gene. The V and J ends lost 8 bases and 1 base respectively, with 12 bases between them. The germline CDR1 and CDR2 sequences are SGHAT and FQNNGV. CDR3 length: 14 residues. In DNA form, the CDR3 reads TGTGCCAGCGGGAACACAAATTCCTACAATGAGCAGTTCTTC. Residues: CASGNTNSYNEQFF.

DNA for the CDR3: TGTGCCAGCAGTCTAGCGGGAGATCTAAATGAGCAGTTCTTC. Protein sequence: CASSLAGDLNEQFF. The chain recombines TRBV28 with TRBJ2-1; 10 bases are a match to TRBD2. Germline V CDR1 and CDR2: MDHEN, SYDVKM. The CDR3 length is 14 residues. Trimming removed 5 bases from V and 7 bases from J; junction bases left unmatched: 5.

This rearrangement joins TRBV10-1 to TRBJ2-3; D is uncertain. The V end was cut by 3 bases, the J end by 2 bases, with 9 bases between. The CDR3 totals 14 residues. Germline lookup yields CDR1 WNHNN and CDR2 SYGVQD (reference sequence). The CDR3 DNA is TGCGCCAGCAGTGAAAGGGCAACCACAGATACGCAGTATTTT. This translates into CASSERATTDTQYF.

The chain has TRBV7-9 and TRBJ2-5; 10 nucleotides agree with TRBD2. CDR1 is SEHNR and CDR2 is FQNEAQ in the germline V gene (reference sequence). V was clipped by 2 bases and J by 5 bases; unmatched bases: 8. There are 16 residues in the CDR3. CDR3 coding DNA: TGTGCCAGCAGCTTACCCCCGCTAGCGGGAGAGGAGACCCAGTACTTC. Amino acid sequence: CASSLPPLAGEETQYF.

This clone was observed a single time. The chain's CDR3 is CATSFGPSGEAFF. The CDR3, as DNA: TGTGCCACCAGCTTCGGGCCCTCGGGGGAAGCTTTCTTT. The chain couples TRBV15 to TRBJ1-1; no clear D gene. Germline-derived CDR1 and CDR2 are LNHNV and YYDKDF (reference sequence). The V and J ends lost 5 bases and 8 bases respectively, with 15 bases between them. The CDR3 has 13 residues.

The chain is built from TRBV18 and TRBJ2-7, with 10 bases aligning to TRBD2. The CDR3 has 21 residues. The V gene end was trimmed by 7 bases and the J gene end by 1 base; junction bases not matched to a gene: 25. CDR1 is KGHSH, CDR2 LQKENI, per germline. The CDR3 loop is CASFHSGTSAFPPEVSYEQYF. The DNA for the CDR3 is TGTGCCAGCTTTCACAGCGGGACTAGCGCATTTCCCCCAGAGGTGTCCTACGAGCAGTACTTC.

V usage is TRBV28 and J usage is TRBJ2-1, with 8 bases matching TRBD2. The CDR3 covers 15 residues. Germline CDR1 reads MDHEN; CDR2 reads SYDVKM. V lost 10 bases, J lost 10 bases, and 18 bases stayed unmatched. The CDR3 spells CATSQSSGIWEEQFF. DNA of the CDR3: TGTGCCACTTCGCAAAGTAGCGGGATTTGGGAGGAGCAGTTCTTC.

V is TRBV5-8 and J is TRBJ2-2; the D is unclear. This CDR3 has 13 amino acids. V lost 0 bases and J lost 9, with 9 bases in between. The germline gives CDR1 SGHTS, CDR2 YDEGEE. CDR3 in DNA: TGTGCCAGCAGCTTGGACCTGGACCGGGAGCTGTTTTTT. Its protein product is CASSLDLDRELFF.

This clone occurred once. CDR3 sequence: CSVEDPGYSYNEQFF. The CDR3 nucleotides read TGCAGCGTTGAAGATCCCGGGTACTCCTACAATGAGCAGTTCTTC. V gene TRBV29-1 combines with J gene TRBJ2-1; D gene uncertain. Germline values: CDR1 SQVTM, CDR2 ANQGSEA. The V end lost 0 bases, the J end lost 0 bases, and 9 bases lay between the germline ends. The CDR3 is 15 amino acids.